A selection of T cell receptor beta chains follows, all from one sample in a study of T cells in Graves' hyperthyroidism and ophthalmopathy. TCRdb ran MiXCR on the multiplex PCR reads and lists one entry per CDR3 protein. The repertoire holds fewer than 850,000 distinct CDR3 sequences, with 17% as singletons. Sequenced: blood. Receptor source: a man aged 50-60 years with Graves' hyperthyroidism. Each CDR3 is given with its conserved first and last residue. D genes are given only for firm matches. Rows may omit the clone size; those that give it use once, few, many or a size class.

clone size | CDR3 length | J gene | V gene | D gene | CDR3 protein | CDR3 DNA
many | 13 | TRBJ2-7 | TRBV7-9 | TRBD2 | CASSSAGGYEQYF | TGTGCCAGCAGCTCCGCGGGGGGATACGAGCAGTACTTC
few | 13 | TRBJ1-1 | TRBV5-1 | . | CASSLLWNTEAFF | TGCGCCAGCAGCTTGCTATGGAACACTGAAGCTTTCTTT
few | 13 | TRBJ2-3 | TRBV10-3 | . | CAISGPSTDTQYF | TGTGCCATCAGTGGGCCGAGCACAGATACGCAGTATTTT
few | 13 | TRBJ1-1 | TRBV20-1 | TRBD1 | CSATAPGGTEAFF | TGCAGTGCAACCGCCCCAGGGGGCACTGAAGCTTTCTTT
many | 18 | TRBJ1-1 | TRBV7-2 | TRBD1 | CASSYLRDRGREGTEAFF | TGTGCCAGCAGCTACCTGCGGGACAGGGGGCGGGAAGGCACTGAAGCTTTCTTT
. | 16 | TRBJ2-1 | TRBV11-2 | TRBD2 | CASSLVTSGKYNEQFF | TGTGCCAGCAGCTTAGTGACTAGCGGGAAGTACAATGAGCAGTTCTTC
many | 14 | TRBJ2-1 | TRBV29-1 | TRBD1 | CSVVPRGTYNEQFF | TGCAGCGTTGTACCCAGGGGGACCTACAATGAGCAGTTCTTC
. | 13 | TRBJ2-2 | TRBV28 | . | CASSQGPTGELFF | TGTGCCAGCAGCCAGGGGCCCACCGGGGAGCTGTTTTTT
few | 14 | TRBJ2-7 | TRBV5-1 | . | CASSPVLSSYEQYF | TGCGCCAGCAGCCCCGTGCTATCGTCCTACGAGCAGTACTTC
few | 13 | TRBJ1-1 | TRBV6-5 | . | CASSYSPRTEAFF | TGTGCCAGCAGTTACAGTCCGAGGACTGAAGCTTTCTTT
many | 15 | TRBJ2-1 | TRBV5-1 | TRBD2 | CASSPGGSSYNEQFF | TGCGCCAGCAGCCCTGGCGGGAGCTCCTACAATGAGCAGTTCTTC
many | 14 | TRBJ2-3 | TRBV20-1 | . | CSAESPWGTDTQYF | TGCAGTGCTGAGTCTCCCTGGGGAACAGATACGCAGTATTTT
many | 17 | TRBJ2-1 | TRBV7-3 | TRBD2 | CASSLQRSLAGANEQFF | TGTGCCAGCAGCTTACAGAGGAGTCTAGCGGGAGCCAATGAGCAGTTCTTC
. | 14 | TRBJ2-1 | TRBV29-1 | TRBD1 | CSVPPGTEIHEQFF | TGCAGCGTTCCCCCAGGGACAGAGATTCATGAGCAGTTCTTC
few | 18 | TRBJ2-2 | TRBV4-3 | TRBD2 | CASSQGLAGVLDTGELFF | TGCGCCAGCAGCCAAGGACTAGCGGGAGTGCTAGACACCGGGGAGCTGTTTTTT
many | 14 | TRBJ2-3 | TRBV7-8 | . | CASSLGYQTDTQYF | TGTGCCAGCAGCTTAGGCTACCAGACAGATACGCAGTATTTT
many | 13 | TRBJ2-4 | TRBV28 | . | CASSALAKNIQYF | TGTGCCAGCTCAGCCCTAGCCAAAAACATTCAGTACTTC
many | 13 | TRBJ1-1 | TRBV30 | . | CAWSVLENTEAFF | TGTGCCTGGAGTGTTTTGGAGAACACTGAAGCTTTCTTT
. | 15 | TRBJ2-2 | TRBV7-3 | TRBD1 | CASSTRQGKAGELFF | TGTGCCAGCAGCACCCGACAGGGGAAGGCCGGGGAGCTGTTTTTT
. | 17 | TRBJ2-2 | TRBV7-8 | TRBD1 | CASSLDRGPILAGELFF | TGTGCCAGCAGCTTAGACAGGGGCCCCATCCTGGCCGGGGAGCTGTTTTTT
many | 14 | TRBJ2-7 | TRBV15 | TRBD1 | CATSRTGSSFEQYF | TGTGCCACCAGCAGGACAGGGTCCTCCTTCGAGCAGTACTTC
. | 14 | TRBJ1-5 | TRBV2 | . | CASSDLGLNQPQHF | TGTGCCAGCAGTGACTTGGGCCTCAATCAGCCCCAGCATTTT
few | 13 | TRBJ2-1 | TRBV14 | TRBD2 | CASSYSGSPEQFF | TGTGCCAGCAGCTACAGCGGGAGCCCTGAGCAGTTCTTC
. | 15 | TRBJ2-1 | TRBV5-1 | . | CASRGDVRGYNEQFF | TGCGCCAGCAGGGGGGACGTCAGGGGCTACAATGAGCAGTTCTTC
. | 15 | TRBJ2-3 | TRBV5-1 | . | CASSAGQLRVDTQYF | TGCGCCAGCAGCGCGGGACAGTTAAGAGTGGATACGCAGTATTTT
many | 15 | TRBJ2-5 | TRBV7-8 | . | CASSLTLAQQETQYF | TGTGCCAGCAGCTTAACGCTAGCGCAACAAGAGACCCAGTACTTC
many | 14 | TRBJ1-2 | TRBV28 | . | CASRGDPWSYGYTF | TGTGCCAGCAGAGGGGACCCCTGGAGCTATGGCTACACCTTC
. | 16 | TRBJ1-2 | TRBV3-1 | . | CASSQETVLEDYGYTF | TGTGCCAGCAGCCAAGAAACAGTCTTAGAGGACTATGGCTACACCTTC
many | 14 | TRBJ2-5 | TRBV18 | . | CASSRPGVQETQYF | TGTGCCAGCTCCCGCCCGGGGGTTCAAGAGACCCAGTACTTC
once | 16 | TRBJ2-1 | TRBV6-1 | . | CASSGGQGFQYNEQFF | TGTGCCAGCAGTGGGGGTCAGGGGTTCCAATACAATGAGCAGTTCTTC
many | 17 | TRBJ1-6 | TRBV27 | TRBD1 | CASSAGGFSSYNSPLHF | TGTGCCAGCAGTGCAGGGGGATTTAGCTCCTATAATTCACCCCTCCACTTT
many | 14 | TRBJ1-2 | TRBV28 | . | CASSFDIGLYGYTF | TGTGCCAGCAGTTTTGATATAGGGCTCTATGGCTACACCTTC